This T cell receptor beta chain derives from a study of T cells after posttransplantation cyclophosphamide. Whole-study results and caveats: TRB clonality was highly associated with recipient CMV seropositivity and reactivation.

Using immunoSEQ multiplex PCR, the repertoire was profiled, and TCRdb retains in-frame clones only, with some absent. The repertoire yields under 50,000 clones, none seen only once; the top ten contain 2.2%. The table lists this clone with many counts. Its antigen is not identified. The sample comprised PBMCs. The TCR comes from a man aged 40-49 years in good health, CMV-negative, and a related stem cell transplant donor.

As DNA, the CDR3 is TGTGCCAGCAGCGTTGCAGGGGGCAATGAGCAGTTCTTC. This translates into CASSVAGGNEQFF. V is TRBV9 and J is TRBJ2-1, with TRBD1 identical over 7 bases. CDR1 and CDR2 (germline): SGDLS, YYNGEE. This CDR3 region has 13 residues. The V and J ends lost 2 bases and 6 bases, in that order; junction bases with no gene match: 2. The whole variable domain, remainder taken from reference TRBV9 and TRBJ2-1, is DSGVTQTPKHLITATGQRVTLRCSPRSGDLSVYWYQQSLDQGLQFLIQYYNGEERAKGNILERFSAQQFPDLHSELNLSSLELGDSALYFCASSVAGGNEQFFGPGTRLTVL.